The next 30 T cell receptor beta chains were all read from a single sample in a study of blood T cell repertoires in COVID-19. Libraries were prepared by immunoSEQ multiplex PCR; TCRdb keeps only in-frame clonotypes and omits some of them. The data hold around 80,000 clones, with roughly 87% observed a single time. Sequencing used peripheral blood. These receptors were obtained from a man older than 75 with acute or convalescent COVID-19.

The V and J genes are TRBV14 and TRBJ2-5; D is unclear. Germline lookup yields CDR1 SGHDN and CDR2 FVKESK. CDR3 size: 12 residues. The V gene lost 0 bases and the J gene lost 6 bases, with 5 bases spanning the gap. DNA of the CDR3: TGTGCCAGCAGCCAAGATCTACAGACCCAGTACTTC. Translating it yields CASSQDLQTQYF.

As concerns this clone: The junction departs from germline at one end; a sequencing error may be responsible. The CDR3 region has the DNA TGTGCTAGCAGCTTCAATGGGCAGGGCGAGCAGTACTTC. Amino acids: CASSFNGQGEQYF. V usage is TRBV7-7 and J usage is TRBJ2-7, with D maybe TRBD1 (5 bases). The CDR3 spans 13 residues. Per germline, CDR1 SSHAT and CDR2 FNYEAQ (reference sequence).

The CDR3 protein is CASSAGQGAISGYTF. As DNA, the CDR3 is TGTGCCAGCAGTGCTGGACAGGGGGCGATATCTGGCTACACCTTC. The V and J genes are TRBV6-4 and TRBJ1-2; 11 bases are shared with TRBD1. V lost 4 bases to trimming and J lost 7 bases; unmatched junction nucleotides: 8. The length of the CDR3 is 15 residues. In germline, CDR1 is MRHNA, CDR2 SNTAGT.

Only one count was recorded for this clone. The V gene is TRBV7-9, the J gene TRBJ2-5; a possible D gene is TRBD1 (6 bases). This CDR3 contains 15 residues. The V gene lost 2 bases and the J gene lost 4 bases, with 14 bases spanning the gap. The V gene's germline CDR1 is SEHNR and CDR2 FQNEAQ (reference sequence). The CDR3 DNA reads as TGTGCCAGCAGCTTAAGGGCTCAGGGGCCAGAGACCCAGTACTTC. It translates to CASSLRAQGPETQYF.

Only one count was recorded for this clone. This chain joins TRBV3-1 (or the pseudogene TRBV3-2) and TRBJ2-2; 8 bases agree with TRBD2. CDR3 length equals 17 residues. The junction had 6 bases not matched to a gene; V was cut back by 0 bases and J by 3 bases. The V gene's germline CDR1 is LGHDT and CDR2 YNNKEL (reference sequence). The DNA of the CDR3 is TGTGCCAGCAGCCAAGATCTCACTAGCGGATACACCGGGGAGCTGTTTTTT. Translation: CASSQDLTSGYTGELFF.

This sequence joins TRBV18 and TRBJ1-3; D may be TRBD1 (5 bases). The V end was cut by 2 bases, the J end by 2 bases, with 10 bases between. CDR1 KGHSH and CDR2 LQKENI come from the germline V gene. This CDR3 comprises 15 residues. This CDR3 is CASSPMQGTGNTIYF. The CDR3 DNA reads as TGTGCCAGCTCACCAATGCAGGGAACTGGAAACACCATATATTTT.

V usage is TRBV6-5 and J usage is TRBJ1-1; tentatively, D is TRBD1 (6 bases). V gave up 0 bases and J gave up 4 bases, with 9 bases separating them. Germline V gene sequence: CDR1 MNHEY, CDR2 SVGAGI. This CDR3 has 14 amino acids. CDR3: CASSYSLGGTEAFF. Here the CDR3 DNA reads TGTGCCAGCAGTTACTCATTAGGGGGCACTGAAGCTTTCTTT.

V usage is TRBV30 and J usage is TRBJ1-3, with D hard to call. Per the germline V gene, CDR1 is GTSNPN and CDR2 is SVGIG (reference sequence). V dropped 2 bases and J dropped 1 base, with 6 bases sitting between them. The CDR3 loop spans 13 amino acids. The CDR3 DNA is TGTGCCTGGAGTAGACAATCTGGAAACACCATATATTTT. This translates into CAWSRQSGNTIYF.

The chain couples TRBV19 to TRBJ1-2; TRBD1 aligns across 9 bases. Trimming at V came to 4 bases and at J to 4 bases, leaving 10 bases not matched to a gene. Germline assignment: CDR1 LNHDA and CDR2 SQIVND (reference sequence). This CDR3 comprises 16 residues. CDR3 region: CASSTTTTGGIYGYTF. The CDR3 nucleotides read TGTGCCAGTAGTACAACCACGACAGGGGGTATCTATGGCTACACCTTC.

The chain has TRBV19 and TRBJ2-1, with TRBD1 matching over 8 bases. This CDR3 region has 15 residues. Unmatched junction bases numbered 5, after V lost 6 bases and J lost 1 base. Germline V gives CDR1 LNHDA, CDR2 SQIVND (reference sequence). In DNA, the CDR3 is TGTGCCAGTAGGGTACAGGGGGAATCCTACAATGAGCAGTTCTTC. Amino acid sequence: CASRVQGESYNEQFF. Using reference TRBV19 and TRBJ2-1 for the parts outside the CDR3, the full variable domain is DGGITQSPKYLFRKEGQNVTLSCEQNLNHDAMYWYRQDPGQGLRLIYYSQIVNDFQKGDIAEGYSVSREKKESFPLTVTSAQKNPTAFYLCASRVQGESYNEQFFGPGTRLTVL.

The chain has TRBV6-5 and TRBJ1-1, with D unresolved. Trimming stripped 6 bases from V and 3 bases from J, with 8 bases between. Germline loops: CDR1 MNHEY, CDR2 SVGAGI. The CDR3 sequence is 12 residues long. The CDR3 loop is CASRDEDTEAFF. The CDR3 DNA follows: TGTGCCAGCAGGGATGAGGACACTGAAGCTTTCTTT.

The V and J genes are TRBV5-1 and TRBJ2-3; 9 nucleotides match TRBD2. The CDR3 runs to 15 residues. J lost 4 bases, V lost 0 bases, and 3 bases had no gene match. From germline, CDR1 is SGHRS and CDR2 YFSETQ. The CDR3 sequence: CASSLAAGGPDTQYF. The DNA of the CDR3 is TGCGCCAGCAGCTTGGCCGCGGGGGGGCCAGATACGCAGTATTTT.

CDR3 sequence reads: CASSQRGTENQPQHF. The CDR3 DNA follows: TGTGCCAGCAGCCAGCGCGGGACCGAGAATCAGCCCCAGCATTTT. The chain combines TRBV3-1 (or the pseudogene TRBV3-2) with TRBJ1-5; TRBD1 might be the D (5 bases). CDR1 is LGHDT, CDR2 YNNKEL, per germline (reference sequence). V was clipped by 3 bases and J by 4 bases, with 13 bases between them. The CDR3 is 15 amino acids.

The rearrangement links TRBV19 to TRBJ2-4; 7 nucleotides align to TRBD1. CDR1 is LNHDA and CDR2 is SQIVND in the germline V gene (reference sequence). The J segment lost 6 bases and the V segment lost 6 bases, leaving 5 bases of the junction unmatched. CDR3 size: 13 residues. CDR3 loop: CASRGTVGNIQYF. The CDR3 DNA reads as TGTGCCAGTAGGGGGACAGTGGGAAACATTCAGTACTTC.

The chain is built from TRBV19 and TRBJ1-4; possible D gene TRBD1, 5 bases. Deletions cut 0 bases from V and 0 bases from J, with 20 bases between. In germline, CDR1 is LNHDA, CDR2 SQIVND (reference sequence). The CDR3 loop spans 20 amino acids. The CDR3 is CASSIDLTGRTFATNEKLFF. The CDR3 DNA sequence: TGTGCCAGTAGTATAGATCTTACAGGACGCACATTTGCAACTAATGAAAAACTGTTTTTT.

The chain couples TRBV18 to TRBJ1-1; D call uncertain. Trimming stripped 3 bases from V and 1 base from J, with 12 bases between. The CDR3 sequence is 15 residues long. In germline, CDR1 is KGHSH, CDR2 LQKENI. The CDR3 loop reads CASSPYGSTNTEAFF. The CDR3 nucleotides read TGTGCCAGCTCACCGTACGGTTCCACGAACACTGAAGCTTTCTTT.

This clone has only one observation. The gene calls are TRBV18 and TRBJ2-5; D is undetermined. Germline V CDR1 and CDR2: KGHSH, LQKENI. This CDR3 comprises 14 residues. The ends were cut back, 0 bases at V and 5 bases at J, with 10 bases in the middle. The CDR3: CASSPPASRETQYF. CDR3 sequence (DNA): TGTGCCAGCTCACCACCGGCATCCCGCGAGACCCAGTACTTC.

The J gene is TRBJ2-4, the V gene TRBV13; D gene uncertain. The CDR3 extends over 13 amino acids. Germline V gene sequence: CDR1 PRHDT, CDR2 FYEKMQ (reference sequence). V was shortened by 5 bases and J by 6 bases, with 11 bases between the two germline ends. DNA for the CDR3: TGTGCCAGCAGCCCTCCCGCACTAAACATTCAGTACTTC. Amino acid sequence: CASSPPALNIQYF.

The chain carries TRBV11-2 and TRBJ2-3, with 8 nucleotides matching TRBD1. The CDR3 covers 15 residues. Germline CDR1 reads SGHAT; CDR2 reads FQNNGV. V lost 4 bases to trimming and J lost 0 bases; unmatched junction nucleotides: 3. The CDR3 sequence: CASSYRTGSTDTQYF. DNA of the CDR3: TGTGCCAGCAGCTACCGGACAGGGAGCACAGATACGCAGTATTTT.

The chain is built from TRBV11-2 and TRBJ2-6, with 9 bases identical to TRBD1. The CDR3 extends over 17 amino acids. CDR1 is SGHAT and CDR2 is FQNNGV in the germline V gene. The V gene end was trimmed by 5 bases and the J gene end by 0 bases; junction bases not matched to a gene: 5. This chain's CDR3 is CASSPGTGLSGANVLTF. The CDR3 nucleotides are TGTGCCAGCAGCCCCGGGACAGGGCTCTCTGGGGCCAACGTCCTGACTTTC.

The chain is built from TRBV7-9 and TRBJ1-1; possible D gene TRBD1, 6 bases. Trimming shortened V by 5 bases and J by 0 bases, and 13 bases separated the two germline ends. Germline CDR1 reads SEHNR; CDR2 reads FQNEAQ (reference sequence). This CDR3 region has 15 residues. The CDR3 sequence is CASSPRQAVNTEAFF. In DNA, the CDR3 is TGTGCCAGCAGCCCCAGACAGGCAGTGAACACTGAAGCTTTCTTT.

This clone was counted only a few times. The CDR3 spells CASSYGRTGGTYEQYF. CDR3 nucleotide sequence: TGTGCCAGCAGTTACGGGCGGACAGGGGGAACCTACGAGCAGTACTTC. The genes are TRBV6-5 and TRBJ2-7, with 10 bases identical to TRBD1. The CDR3 has 16 residues. From germline, CDR1 is MNHEY and CDR2 SVGAGI. The V segment lost 2 bases and the J segment 2 bases; nucleotides outside the gene matches: 6.

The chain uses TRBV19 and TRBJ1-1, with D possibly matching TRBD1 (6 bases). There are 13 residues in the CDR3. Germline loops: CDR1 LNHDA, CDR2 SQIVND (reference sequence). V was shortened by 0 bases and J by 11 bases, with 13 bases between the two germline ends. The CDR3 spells CASSIEDSTWAFF. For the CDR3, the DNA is TGTGCCAGTAGTATAGAGGACAGTACGTGGGCTTTCTTT.

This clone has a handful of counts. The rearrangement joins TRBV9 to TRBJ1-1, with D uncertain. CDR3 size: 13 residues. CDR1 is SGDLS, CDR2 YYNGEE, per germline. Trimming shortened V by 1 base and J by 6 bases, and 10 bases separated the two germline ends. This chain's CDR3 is CASSVSGRSEAFF. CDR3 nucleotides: TGTGCCAGCAGCGTAAGCGGCAGGTCTGAAGCTTTCTTT. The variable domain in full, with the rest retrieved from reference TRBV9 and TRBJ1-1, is DSGVTQTPKHLITATGQRVTLRCSPRSGDLSVYWYQQSLDQGLQFLIQYYNGEERAKGNILERFSAQQFPDLHSELNLSSLELGDSALYFCASSVSGRSEAFFGQGTRLTVV.

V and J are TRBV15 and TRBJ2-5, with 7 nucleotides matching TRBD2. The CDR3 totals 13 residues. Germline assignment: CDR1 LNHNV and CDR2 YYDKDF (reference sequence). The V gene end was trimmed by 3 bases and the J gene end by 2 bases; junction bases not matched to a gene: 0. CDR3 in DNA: TGTGCCACCAGCAGGCGGGGGCAAGAGACCCAGTACTTC. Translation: CATSRRGQETQYF.

In nucleotides, the CDR3 is TGTGCCAGCAGTTATTTCGGACAGGGTGGCACTGAAGCTTTCTTT. Translated, it gives CASSYFGQGGTEAFF. The chain employs TRBV6-5 and TRBJ1-1, with TRBD1 matching 8 bases. Trimming cost V 3 bases and J 4 bases; bases outside gene matches: 7. The CDR3 length is 15 residues. CDR1 and CDR2 (germline): MNHEY, SVGAGI.

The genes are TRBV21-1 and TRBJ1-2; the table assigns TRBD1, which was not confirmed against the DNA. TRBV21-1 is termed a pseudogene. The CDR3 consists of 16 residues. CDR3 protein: CASSNPDRVSNYGYTF. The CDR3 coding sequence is TGTGCCAGCAGCAACCCAGACAGGGTAAGTAACTATGGCTACACCTTC.

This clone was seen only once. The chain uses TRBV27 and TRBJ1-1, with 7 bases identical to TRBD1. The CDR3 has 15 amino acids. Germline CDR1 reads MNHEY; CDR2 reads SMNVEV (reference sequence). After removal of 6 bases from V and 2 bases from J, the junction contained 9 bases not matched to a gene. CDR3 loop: CASRTMGQRNTEAFF. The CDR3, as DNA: TGTGCCAGCAGAACCATGGGACAGAGAAACACTGAAGCTTTCTTT.

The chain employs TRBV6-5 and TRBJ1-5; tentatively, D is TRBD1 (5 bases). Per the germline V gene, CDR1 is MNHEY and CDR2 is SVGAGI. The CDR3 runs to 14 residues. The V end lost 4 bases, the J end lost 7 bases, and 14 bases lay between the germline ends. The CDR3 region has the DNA TGTGCCAGCAGTTCGTCCGGGGGGGTACAGCCCCAGCATTTT. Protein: CASSSSGGVQPQHF.

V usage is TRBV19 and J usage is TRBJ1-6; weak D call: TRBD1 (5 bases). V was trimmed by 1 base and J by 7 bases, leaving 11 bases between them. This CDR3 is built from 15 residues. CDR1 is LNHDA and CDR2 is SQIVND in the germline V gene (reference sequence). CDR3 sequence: CASSIGLGQNSPLHF. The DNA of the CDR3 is TGTGCCAGTAGTATAGGGCTCGGACAAAATTCACCCCTCCACTTT.